This note documents a single TCR beta chain sequence. Germline assignment: CDR1 SGHVS and CDR2 FQNEAQ. J lost 3 bases, V lost 1 base, and 9 bases had no gene match. The CDR3 runs 17 residues. The protocol was immunoSEQ multiplex PCR, while the TCRdb copy is restricted to in-frame clones and leaves out a portion. The top ten hold roughly 3.5% of the sample, which has around 370,000 clones, 91% seen once. This entry belongs to a study of blood T cell repertoires in COVID-19. Study-level information: T cells, B-cell-depleted T cells, or PBMCs provided the cDNA or gDNA that served as material.

The gene calls are TRBV7-8 and TRBJ2-5; 9 bases map to TRBD2. The sequence came from a woman younger than 30 who had recovered from COVID-19. The sequenced material came from peripheral blood. The CDR3 coding sequence is TGTGCCAGCAGCTTAGTAGGCGGCGGGAGGGTCGAAGAGACCCAGTACTTC. It yields the protein CASSLVGGGRVEETQYF.